This T cell receptor beta chain was sequenced in a study of blood T cell repertoires in COVID-19. Repertoires were generated with immunoSEQ multiplex PCR, while TCRdb's copy carries only in-frame clones and drops some. The table lists 110,000 or so clones, roughly 90% of them singletons. The sequence derives from a woman in her 70s who had recovered from COVID-19. Sequencing was carried out using peripheral blood.

The CDR3 bases are TGTGCCAGCTCACCTCAGGAGGGTGCCTATGGCTACACCTTC. Encoded protein: CASSPQEGAYGYTF. The chain combines TRBV18 with TRBJ1-2; D not resolved. CDR1 is KGHSH, CDR2 LQKENI, per germline. Trimming pared 3 bases from V and 4 bases from J, leaving 12 bases between. The CDR3 consists of 14 residues.